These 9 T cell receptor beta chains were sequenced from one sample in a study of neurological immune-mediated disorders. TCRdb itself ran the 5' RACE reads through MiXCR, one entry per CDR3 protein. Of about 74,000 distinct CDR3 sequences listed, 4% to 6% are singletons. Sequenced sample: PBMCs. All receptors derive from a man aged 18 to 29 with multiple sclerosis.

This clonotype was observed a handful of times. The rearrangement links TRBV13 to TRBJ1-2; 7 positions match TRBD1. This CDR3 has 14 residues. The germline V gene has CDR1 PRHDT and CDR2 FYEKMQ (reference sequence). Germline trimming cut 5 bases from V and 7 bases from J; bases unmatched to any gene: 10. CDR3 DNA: TGTGCCAGCAGCACTCACAGGGGAGGTGGTGGCTACACCTTC. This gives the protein CASSTHRGGGGYTF.

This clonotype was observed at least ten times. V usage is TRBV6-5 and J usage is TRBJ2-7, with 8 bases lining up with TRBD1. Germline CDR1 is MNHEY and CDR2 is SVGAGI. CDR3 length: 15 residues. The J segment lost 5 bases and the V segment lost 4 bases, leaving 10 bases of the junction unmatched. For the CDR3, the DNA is TGTGCCAGCAGTTTAGTTGGACAGGGTAGACACGAGCAGTACTTC. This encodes CASSLVGQGRHEQYF.

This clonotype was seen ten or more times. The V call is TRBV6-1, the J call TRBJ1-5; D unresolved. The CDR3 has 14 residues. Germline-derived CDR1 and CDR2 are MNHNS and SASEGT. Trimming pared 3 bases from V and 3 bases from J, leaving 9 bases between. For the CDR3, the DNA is TGTGCCAGCAGTGATGCACCTACCAATCAGCCCCAGCATTTT. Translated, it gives CASSDAPTNQPQHF.

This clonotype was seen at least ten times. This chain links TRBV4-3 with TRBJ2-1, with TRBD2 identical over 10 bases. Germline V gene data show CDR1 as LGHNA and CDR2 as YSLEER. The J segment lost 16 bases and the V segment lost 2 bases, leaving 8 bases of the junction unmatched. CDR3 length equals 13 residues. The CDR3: CASSQNQREGVFF. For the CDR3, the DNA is TGCGCCAGCAGCCAAAACCAGCGGGAGGGCGTCTTCTTC.

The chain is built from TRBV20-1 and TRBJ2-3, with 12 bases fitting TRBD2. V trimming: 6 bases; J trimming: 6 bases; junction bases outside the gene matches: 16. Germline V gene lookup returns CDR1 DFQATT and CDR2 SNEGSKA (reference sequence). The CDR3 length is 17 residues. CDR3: CSAPRPTSGRGWDTQYF. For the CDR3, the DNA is TGCAGTGCGCCTCGGCCGACTAGCGGGAGAGGATGGGATACGCAGTATTTT.

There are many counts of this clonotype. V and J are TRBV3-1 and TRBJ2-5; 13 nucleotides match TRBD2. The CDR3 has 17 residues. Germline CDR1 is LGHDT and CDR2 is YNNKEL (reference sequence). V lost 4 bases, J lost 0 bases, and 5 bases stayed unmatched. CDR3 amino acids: CASSLLTSGGYQETQYF. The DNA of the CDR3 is TGTGCCAGCAGCCTCCTGACTAGCGGGGGGTACCAAGAGACCCAGTACTTC.

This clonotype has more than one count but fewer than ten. CDR3: CSAPGLAGTYEQYF. The CDR3 region has the DNA TGCAGTGCTCCCGGACTAGCGGGTACCTACGAGCAGTACTTC. This chain uses TRBV20-1 with TRBJ2-7, with 11 bases identical to TRBD2. Germline values: CDR1 DFQATT, CDR2 SNEGSKA (reference sequence). V lost 5 bases, J lost 2 bases, and 5 bases stayed unmatched. The CDR3 loop spans 14 amino acids.

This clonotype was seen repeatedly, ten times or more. CDR3 residues: CSAKTWKSTNEKLFF. In nucleotides, the CDR3 is TGCAGTGCTAAAACCTGGAAATCAACTAATGAAAAACTGTTTTTT. V and J are TRBV20-1 and TRBJ1-4; D uncertain. Trimming shortened V by 4 bases and J by 0 bases, and 12 bases separated the two germline ends. The CDR3 has 15 amino acids. Per germline, CDR1 DFQATT and CDR2 SNEGSKA (reference sequence).

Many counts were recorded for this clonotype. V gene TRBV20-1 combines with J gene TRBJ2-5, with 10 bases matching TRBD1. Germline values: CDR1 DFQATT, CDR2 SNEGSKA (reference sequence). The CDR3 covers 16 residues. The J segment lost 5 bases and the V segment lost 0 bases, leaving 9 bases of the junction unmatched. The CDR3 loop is CSARDLRDRGTETQYF. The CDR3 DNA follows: TGCAGTGCTAGAGATCTCCGGGACAGGGGTACTGAGACCCAGTACTTC.